The rows below give T cell receptor beta chains drawn from one sample of a study of T cell repertoires in cytomegalovirus infection. Which antigens these TCRs recognize remains unknown. TCRdb passed the reads through MiXCR, listing each CDR3 protein once. The sample holds fewer than 1,000,000 distinct CDR3 sequences; less than 40% are singletons and the top ten take about 14%. Sequenced here: cultured CD8+ T cells from PBMCs, sampled from culture after CMV antigen stimulation. All receptors come from a human donor in good health (CMV status not recorded). Some clones in this sample may be carry-over from other donors' samples. Both conserved end residues are part of each CDR3. Fields, in order: clone size, D gene, J gene, V gene, CDR3 DNA, CDR3 protein. D genes are given only for firm matches. Not all rows give a size; the values are once, few, many and, for expanded clones, a class.

NA TRBD2 TRBJ2-3 TRBV6-2/TRBV6-3 TGTGCCAGCAGCCCGACTAGCGGGGGAGATACGCAGTATTTT CASSPTSGGDTQYF
NA NA TRBJ1-1 TRBV14 TGTGCCAGCAGCCAAGATATATCCCTTGATGAAGCTTTCTTT CASSQDISLDEAFF
once NA TRBJ1-1 TRBV10-3 TGTGCCATCAGTGAGGCGTTAATGAACACTGAAGCTTTCTTT CAISEALMNTEAFF
many TRBD2 TRBJ2-1 TRBV12-3/TRBV12-4 TGTGCCAGCAGTTTTACCGGGACTAGCGGGGGGTACCGCGAGCAGTTCTTC CASSFTGTSGGYREQFF
few TRBD1 TRBJ2-3 TRBV7-9 TGTGCCAGCAGAACAACCCGAATGTACAGGGGGTGGATAGATACGCAGTATTTT CASRTTRMYRGWIDTQYF
NA NA TRBJ2-7 TRBV19 TGTGCCAGTAGTATCGGCCCCTGGGGAAACGAGCAGTACTTC CASSIGPWGNEQYF
NA NA TRBJ1-5 TRBV2 TGTGCCAGCAGTGAGCACAGAGGCCAGCCCCAGCATTTT CASSEHRGQPQHF
NA TRBD2 TRBJ2-1 TRBV19 TGTGCCAGTAGTATAAAGGGGAATAGCGGGGGGGCCTACAATGAGCAGTTCTTC CASSIKGNSGGAYNEQFF
few NA TRBJ1-5 TRBV12-3/TRBV12-4 TGTGCCAGCAGTCCCGAGGGGGTTATCGCTCAGCCCCAGCATTTT CASSPEGVIAQPQHF
once NA TRBJ2-5 TRBV5-1 TGCGCCAGCAGCTTTTTACAGGAGGGTCGGTTGGAGACCCAGTACTTC CASSFLQEGRLETQYF
NA TRBD1 TRBJ1-5 TRBV6-6 TGTGCCAGCAGTGGGAAGATGGACAGGGGAAGAAATCAGCCCCAGCATTTT CASSGKMDRGRNQPQHF
once NA TRBJ2-3 TRBV27 TGTGCCAGCAGCCTTTTACCTAGACTAGAGGCGCAGTATTTT CASSLLPRLEAQYF
NA NA TRBJ2-1 TRBV20-1 TGCAGTGCTTACAGCCGGGGGCAGGGTTCCTACAATGAGCAGCTCTTC CSAYSRGQGSYNEQLF
NA NA TRBJ2-2 TRBV20-1 TGCAGTGCTACCAGGGACTTTCCGAACACCGGGGAGCTGTTTTTT CSATRDFPNTGELFF
NA TRBD1 TRBJ2-2 TRBV7-9 TGTGCCAGCAGCTCGGGACAGGGGCCCCGTGCCGGGGAGCTGTTTTTT CASSSGQGPRAGELFF
few NA TRBJ1-2 TRBV6-7 TGTGCCAGCAGTTACCTACTAAGAGGGGTCGCGGGAGATTGCACCTATGGCTACACCTTC CASSYLLRGVAGDCTYGYTF
few TRBD2 TRBJ2-6 TRBV5-6 TGTGCCAGCAGCTTGGTGGAGCGGGACGCTAAAGGGGGGGCCAACGTCCTGACTTTC CASSLVERDAKGGANVLTF
few NA TRBJ2-1 TRBV27 TGTGCCAGCAGTTTAGGGGGAGGTGGTGGTGAGTTCTTC CASSLGGGGGEFF
NA TRBD1 TRBJ2-1 TRBV7-9 TGTGCCGGCAGCGATCGGGACAGGGCCCATGAGCAGTTCTTC CAGSDRDRAHEQFF
NA NA TRBJ2-5 TRBV24-1 TGTGCCACCAGTGATTTGCGAGGCAGGGCCGGATCCGGAGAGACCCAGTACTTC CATSDLRGRAGSGETQYF
NA NA TRBJ1-2 TRBV12-3/TRBV12-4 TGTGCCAGCAGTGGGCCGGACACAAACTATGGCTACACCTTC CASSGPDTNYGYTF
NA NA TRBJ2-1 TRBV7-2 TGTGCCAGCAGCCGGTGGGGTGGGGGGTATGAGCAGTTCTTC CASSRWGGGYEQFF
few NA TRBJ2-3 TRBV6-1 TGTGCCAGCACCCCATCGGTCCTTGAAGATACGCAGTATTTT CASTPSVLEDTQYF
NA NA TRBJ2-3 TRBV4-1 TGCGCCAGCAGCTCCCTGTCAGTTAGCACAGATACGCAGTATTTT CASSSLSVSTDTQYF
NA TRBD1 TRBJ1-4 TRBV6-6 TGTGCCAGCTGGCCAGGGGGCTGGGAAAAACTGTTTTTT CASWPGGWEKLFF
few NA TRBJ2-3 TRBV6-1 TGTGCCAGCAGTGAAGCCTGGCGGGGTCGCACAGATACGCAGTATTTT CASSEAWRGRTDTQYF
NA NA TRBJ1-5 TRBV6-5 TGTGCCAGCAGTCACGACCGTGGAAGGGAGCCCCAGCATTTT CASSHDRGREPQHF
few TRBD2 TRBJ2-1 TRBV10-3 TGTGCCATCAGTGAACTAGCGGGGGGTGATGAGCAGTTCTTC CAISELAGGDEQFF
NA NA TRBJ2-1 TRBV12-3/TRBV12-4 TGTGCCAGCAGTTTTATCACCGACAGCACCTACAATGAGCAGTTCTTC CASSFITDSTYNEQFF
few NA TRBJ1-1 TRBV20-1 TGCAGTGCTTCCGCCTGGAACACTGAAGCTTTCTTT CSASAWNTEAFF
NA NA TRBJ2-2 TRBV4-1 TGCGCCAGCAGCCAAAGACCTACTACGAACACCGGGGAGCTGTTTTTT CASSQRPTTNTGELFF
NA NA TRBJ2-2 TRBV11-3 TGTGCCAGCGGTCTGAAGGGGTCCGGGGAGCTGTTTTTT CASGLKGSGELFF
NA NA TRBJ2-3 TRBV4-1 TGCGCCAGCAGCCAAGTAACACGGGCTGGCCCAGATACGCAGTATTTT CASSQVTRAGPDTQYF
few NA TRBJ1-2 TRBV28 TGTGCCAGCCAGCCGGTTCAAGCCCATAACTATGGCTACACCTTC CASQPVQAHNYGYTF
few NA TRBJ1-2 TRBV20-1 TGCAGTGCCCTGGCGGCCCTGGGCTACACCTTC CSALAALGYTF
NA NA TRBJ1-1 TRBV7-4 TGTGCCAGCAGCTCTGCGGGTGAGGCCAGAGCTTTCTTT CASSSAGEARAFF
few TRBD1 TRBJ2-1 TRBV7-9 TGTGCCAGCAGCTTAGTAGGACAGGGGGCTAGCAATGAGCAGTTCTTC CASSLVGQGASNEQFF
few NA TRBJ2-1 TRBV13 TGTGCCAGCAGCTTATCTTCAGCGCCAAGGGACAATGAGCAGTTCTTC CASSLSSAPRDNEQFF
NA NA TRBJ2-3 TRBV7-2 TGTGCCAGCAGCTTATGGGGGTTTAGGGGGGGGGCCTTAGATACGCAGTATTTT CASSLWGFRGGALDTQYF
many TRBD2 TRBJ2-7 TRBV12-3/TRBV12-4 TGTGCCAGCAGTTTTACAGCGGGGGGGCAGGACGAGCAGTACTTC CASSFTAGGQDEQYF